This record looks at one T cell receptor beta chain sequence and its context. CDR3 length: 15 residues. Per germline, CDR1 MNHEY and CDR2 SVGAGI. Trimming at V came to 8 bases and at J to 0 bases, leaving 5 bases not matched to a gene. This record comes from a study of blood T cell repertoires in COVID-19. Whole-study context: Specimens from acute and convalescent COVID-19 originated in the United States, Italy and Spain. T cells, B-cell-depleted T cells, or PBMCs provided the cDNA or gDNA that served as material.

In the authors' workflow: Nucleated cell number was recorded as an estimate derived from reference gene primer amplification. TCRdb keeps only in-frame clones here, not all; method: immunoSEQ multiplex PCR. V, J and clone size are taken as reported in that table, and D and trimming were inferred from the DNA itself. Altogether 13,000 to 15,000 clones are present, around 92% being singletons, with the ten largest covering 6% to 9%. The sequenced material came from peripheral blood. This chain uses TRBV6-5 with TRBJ2-1; 9 bases are a match to TRBD1. The clonotype comes from a human donor with active COVID-19. The donor label of this sample is uncertain. CDR3 in amino acids: CASRTGVSSYNEQFF. Written as DNA, the CDR3 is TGTGCCAGCCGGACAGGGGTGAGCTCCTACAATGAGCAGTTCTTC.